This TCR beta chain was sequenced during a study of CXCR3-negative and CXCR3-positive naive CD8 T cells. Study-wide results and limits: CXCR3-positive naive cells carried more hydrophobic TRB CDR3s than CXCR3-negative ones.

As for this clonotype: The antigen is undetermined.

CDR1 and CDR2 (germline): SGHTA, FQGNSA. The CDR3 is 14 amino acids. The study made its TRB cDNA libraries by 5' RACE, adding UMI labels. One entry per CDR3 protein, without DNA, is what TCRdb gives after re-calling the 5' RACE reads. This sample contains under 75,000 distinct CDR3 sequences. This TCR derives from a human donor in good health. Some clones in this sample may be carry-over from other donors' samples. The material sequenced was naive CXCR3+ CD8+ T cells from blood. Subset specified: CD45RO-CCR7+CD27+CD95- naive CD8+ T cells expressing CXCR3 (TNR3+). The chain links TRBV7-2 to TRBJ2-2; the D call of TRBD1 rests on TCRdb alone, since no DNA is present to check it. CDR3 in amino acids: CASSLTEITGELFF.